Shown below are 19 T cell receptor beta chains from a single sample sequenced in a study of blood T cell dynamics during melanoma immunotherapy. This sample's time point: pre-treatment baseline. TCRdb keeps only in-frame clones here, not all; method: immunoSEQ multiplex PCR. In the table there are about 9,700 clones, 85% to 90% of which are singletons. Specimen: blood, collected from a patient treated with checkpoint blockade. These receptors were collected from a human donor with melanoma.

The chain couples TRBV29-1 to TRBJ1-2, with D possibly TRBD1 on 6 matching bases. The CDR3 runs to 12 residues. Looked up from germline, CDR1 is SQVTM and CDR2 is ANQGSEA. Trimming removed 7 bases at V and 8 bases at J, with 17 bases between. Here the CDR3 DNA reads TGCAGCGCAGACAGGCTGGATTCGGGCTACACCTTC. Translated, it gives CSADRLDSGYTF.

This sequence joins TRBV9 and TRBJ2-1; D unclear. V lost 4 bases, J lost 3 bases, and 8 bases lay in between. The CDR3 contains 13 residues. Germline V lookup: CDR1 SGDLS, CDR2 YYNGEE. In DNA, the CDR3 is TGTGCCAGCAGCCACCCCCTCTACAATGAGCAGTTCTTC. Amino acid sequence: CASSHPLYNEQFF.

The chain employs TRBV11-3 and TRBJ2-2; 8 nucleotides agree with TRBD1. The J segment lost 4 bases and the V segment lost 6 bases, leaving 4 bases of the junction unmatched. The CDR3 runs 14 residues. Germline V gives CDR1 SGHNT, CDR2 YENEEA. This CDR3 is CASSIGTGTGELFF. The CDR3 DNA sequence: TGTGCCAGCAGTATTGGGACAGGCACCGGGGAGCTGTTTTTT.

The V gene is TRBV6-1, the J gene TRBJ2-7, with D tentatively TRBD1 (5 bases). The CDR3 loop spans 15 amino acids. Germline V gives CDR1 MNHNS, CDR2 SASEGT. The V end lost 3 bases, the J end lost 0 bases, and 12 bases lay between the germline ends. Here the CDR3 DNA reads TGTGCCAGCAGTGAGCAGGGCGCCAGCTCCTACGAGCAGTACTTC. This codes for CASSEQGASSYEQYF.

The V call is TRBV11-2, the J call TRBJ1-1, with a possible D match to TRBD1 (5 bases). Germline CDR1 reads SGHAT; CDR2 reads FQNNGV. Trimming stripped 4 bases from V and 1 base from J, with 10 bases between. The CDR3 is 14 residues long. CDR3 region: CASSSGSANTEAFF. CDR3 in DNA: TGTGCCAGCAGCTCAGGGTCCGCGAACACTGAAGCTTTCTTT.

This clone was detected once. This chain joins TRBV5-1 and TRBJ1-1; tentatively, D is TRBD1 (6 bases). The CDR3 sequence is 15 residues long. Trimming removed 0 bases at V and 5 bases at J, with 14 bases between. From germline, CDR1 is SGHRS and CDR2 YFSETQ. CDR3 residues: CASSLVGAGRTEAFF. CDR3 DNA: TGCGCCAGCAGCTTGGTGGGGGCAGGGAGGACTGAAGCTTTCTTT.

V and J are TRBV29-1 and TRBJ2-2, with D maybe TRBD2 (7 bases). V was clipped by 7 bases and J by 4 bases, with 13 bases between them. The CDR3 is 13 amino acids. Germline-derived CDR1 and CDR2 are SQVTM and ANQGSEA. CDR3 sequence: CSARGGGTGELFF. CDR3 nucleotide sequence: TGCAGCGCCAGGGGCGGGGGCACCGGGGAGCTGTTTTTT.

J is TRBJ2-3 and V is TRBV27; tentatively, D is TRBD2 (6 bases). Trimming cost V 10 bases and J 5 bases, with 16 bases left between them. The CDR3 sequence is 13 residues long. Germline V gene data show CDR1 as MNHEY and CDR2 as SMNVEV (reference sequence). The CDR3 region is CATSHRRGDTQYF. CDR3 sequence (DNA): TGTGCCACCTCCCATAGGCGGGGAGATACGCAGTATTTT.

This chain links TRBV5-4 with TRBJ2-3; D remains unclear. This CDR3 spans 16 amino acids. The germline V gene encodes CDR1 SGHNT and CDR2 YYREEE (reference sequence). V gave up 3 bases and J gave up 2 bases, with 16 bases separating them. CDR3 sequence reads: CASSSGGPLNTDTQYF. DNA for the CDR3: TGTGCCAGCAGCTCGGGCGGTCCCCTCAACACAGATACGCAGTATTTT.

The chain links TRBV9 to TRBJ2-5; the match to TRBD1 covers 8 bases. The CDR3 has 13 residues. Germline V lookup: CDR1 SGDLS, CDR2 YYNGEE. Losses at the gene ends were 7 bases for V and 5 bases for J; bases not matched to a gene: 7. The CDR3: CASGSTGGETQYF. In nucleotides, the CDR3 is TGTGCCAGCGGATCCACAGGGGGTGAGACCCAGTACTTC.

This chain links TRBV7-2 with TRBJ2-2, with TRBD2 matching over 7 bases. CDR1 is SGHTA, CDR2 FQGNSA, per germline. The V and J ends lost 4 bases and 3 bases, in that order; junction bases with no gene match: 11. This CDR3 spans 17 amino acids. CDR3 amino acids: CASSSTLRAGDTGELFF. The DNA for the CDR3 is TGTGCCAGCAGCTCCACCTTAAGGGCGGGGGACACCGGGGAGCTGTTTTTT.

This clone occurred once. The chain recombines TRBV19 with TRBJ1-1, with no clear D. Trimming took off 5 bases at V and 3 bases at J, with 13 bases between the two ends. The germline V gene encodes CDR1 LNHDA and CDR2 SQIVND (reference sequence). This CDR3 has 14 amino acids. Here the CDR3 reads CASSPTTRYTEAFF. The CDR3 region has the DNA TGTGCCAGTAGTCCAACAACACGATACACTGAAGCTTTCTTT.

The V and J genes are TRBV28 and TRBJ1-5; D remains unclear. V was cut by 7 bases and J by 0 bases, with 16 bases left in between. The CDR3 contains 16 residues. Germline CDR1 and CDR2: MDHEN and SYDVKM. CDR3 sequence reads: CASIVSSQYSNQPQHF. CDR3 in DNA: TGTGCCAGCATCGTCTCTTCCCAATATAGCAATCAGCCCCAGCATTTT.

The chain has TRBV9 and TRBJ2-1, with TRBD2 matching over 13 bases. Per germline, CDR1 SGDLS and CDR2 YYNGEE. Unmatched junction bases numbered 4, after V lost 4 bases and J lost 0 bases. The CDR3 length is 17 residues. For the CDR3, the DNA is TGTGCCAGCAGCCCAAGGACTAGCGGGAGCTCCTACAATGAGCAGTTCTTC. Amino acids: CASSPRTSGSSYNEQFF.

This chain joins TRBV19 and TRBJ2-5, with D possibly TRBD2 on 6 matching bases. V lost 9 bases and J 2 bases, leaving 16 bases between the germline ends. CDR1 is LNHDA and CDR2 is SQIVND in the germline V gene (reference sequence). CDR3 length equals 14 residues. CDR3 bases: TGTGCCAGCCCCGGGGGTGGGGGGCAAGAGACCCAGTACTTC. Protein product: CASPGGGGQETQYF.

The rearrangement joins TRBV21-1 to TRBJ2-3; the D segment call TRBD2 is taken from the table without a DNA check. TRBV21-1 is shown as a pseudogene. This CDR3 is 17 amino acids long. The CDR3 region is CASSKGGRTSSTDTQYF. As DNA, the CDR3 is TGTGCCAGCAGCAAAGGGGGACGGACTAGCTCCACAGATACGCAGTATTTT.

The gene calls are TRBV2 and TRBJ2-1; the match to TRBD1 covers 12 bases. The CDR3 totals 16 residues. CDR1 is SNHLY, CDR2 FYNNEI, per germline. The junction had 10 bases not matched to a gene; V was cut back by 4 bases and J by 9 bases. The CDR3 DNA is TGTGCCAGCAGTGGGGACAGGGGGCGCGGAATTGGTGAGCAGTTCTTC. It codes for CASSGDRGRGIGEQFF.

The chain employs TRBV7-2 and TRBJ2-5, with 8 bases aligning to TRBD2. The end of the DNA is better explained by TRBJ2-7, so the J call may be wrong. The CDR3 contains 15 residues. Germline CDR1 SGHTA, CDR2 FQGNSA. CDR3 sequence: CASSLSGTYTYEQYF. The CDR3 nucleotides are TGTGCCAGCAGCCTTAGCGGGACTTACACCTACGAGCAGTACTTC.

The chain links TRBV6-5 to TRBJ1-1; maybe TRBD1 (5 bases). Germline V CDR1 and CDR2: MNHEY, SVGAGI. The CDR3 totals 16 residues. V dropped 4 bases and J dropped 0 bases, with 15 bases sitting between them. The CDR3 DNA follows: TGTGCCAGCAGTTTCGGGTTCGGGGCCATGAACACTGAAGCTTTCTTT. Translation: CASSFGFGAMNTEAFF.